A single sample is the source of the 13 T cell receptor beta chains below, sequenced in a study of tumor-infiltrating lymphocytes in localized non-small cell lung cancer. Sequencing was performed with immunoSEQ multiplex PCR; in TCRdb, only in-frame clones are kept and a portion is missing. The profile shows roughly 9,200 clones, around 81% of them singletons. Specimen: uninvolved lung tissue not adjacent to the tumor. These receptors originate from a human donor with non-small cell lung cancer.

The genes are TRBV19 and TRBJ1-5; 12 nucleotides match TRBD1. Germline assignment: CDR1 LNHDA and CDR2 SQIVND (reference sequence). V lost 1 base, J lost 9 bases, and 19 bases stayed unmatched. The CDR3 has 20 amino acids. The chain's CDR3 is CASSIALEGYRDRGLRPQHF. CDR3 DNA: TGTGCCAGTAGTATAGCCCTTGAGGGTTACAGGGACAGGGGGCTTCGGCCCCAGCATTTT.

This clone is a singleton in its sample. V and J are TRBV2 and TRBJ1-5; 7 nucleotides align to TRBD1. The V gene end was trimmed by 6 bases and the J gene end by 6 bases; junction bases not matched to a gene: 5. Per the germline V gene, CDR1 is SNHLY and CDR2 is FYNNEI. The CDR3 is 13 residues long. The CDR3: CASRGQGVQPQHF. The CDR3 region has the DNA TGTGCCAGCAGGGGGCAGGGGGTTCAGCCCCAGCATTTT.

V and J are TRBV6-1 and TRBJ1-2; TRBD1 might be the D (5 bases). In germline, CDR1 is MNHNS, CDR2 SASEGT. The V gene lost 7 bases and the J gene lost 5 bases, with 14 bases spanning the gap. The CDR3 runs 13 residues. The CDR3 protein is CASTMGSGYGYTF. DNA of the CDR3: TGTGCCAGCACTATGGGGTCAGGGTATGGCTACACCTTC.

This clone has only a few counts. The rearrangement joins TRBV30 to TRBJ1-5, with 8 bases identical to TRBD1. Germline lookup yields CDR1 GTSNPN and CDR2 SVGIG (reference sequence). The CDR3 totals 18 residues. Unmatched junction bases numbered 11, after V lost 1 base and J lost 0 bases. The CDR3 nucleotides are TGTGCCTGGAGTGCTACCATTCAGGGGGCGAATAGCAATCAGCCCCAGCATTTT. Its translation is CAWSATIQGANSNQPQHF.

The chain is built from TRBV30 and TRBJ1-1; possibly TRBD1 for D (5 bases). The CDR3 consists of 11 residues. V lost 3 bases to trimming and J lost 7 bases, with 9 bases between them. Germline V gene sequence: CDR1 GTSNPN, CDR2 SVGIG (reference sequence). CDR3 in amino acids: CAWSRAYEAFF. The DNA of the CDR3 is TGTGCCTGGAGCAGGGCGTATGAAGCTTTCTTT.

The CDR3 nucleotides read TGTGCCAGCAGCCCGGAGGAGGATCGTGGCTACACCTTC. As protein: CASSPEEDRGYTF. The rearrangement uses TRBV7-9 and TRBJ1-2; D gene ambiguous. V lost 5 bases to trimming and J lost 7 bases, with 14 bases between them. The V gene's germline CDR1 is SEHNR and CDR2 FQNEAQ (reference sequence). The CDR3 loop spans 13 amino acids.

This clone was detected a few times. The J gene is TRBJ2-1, the V gene TRBV9; 10 bases are shared with TRBD2. The germline V gene encodes CDR1 SGDLS and CDR2 YYNGEE. V shed 7 bases and J 0 bases; nucleotides not matched to a gene: 10. This CDR3 has 17 amino acids. The CDR3 nucleotides read TGTGCCAGCGGAGGGACTAGCGCCTATAGCTCCTACAATGAGCAGTTCTTC. It codes for CASGGTSAYSSYNEQFF.

This chain uses TRBV7-6 with TRBJ2-7, with TRBD2 matching over 11 bases. The CDR3 sequence is 15 residues long. Trimming cost V 3 bases and J 4 bases; bases outside gene matches: 5. Germline V lookup: CDR1 SGHVS, CDR2 FNYEAQ. CDR3: CASSFLAGGGYEQYF. The CDR3 DNA sequence: TGTGCCAGCAGCTTTCTAGCGGGAGGAGGGTACGAGCAGTACTTC.

Written as DNA, the CDR3 is TGTGCCAGCAGACTGGGAGGGTCCGGGGAGCTGTTTTTT. Its translation is CASRLGGSGELFF. The gene calls are TRBV5-8 and TRBJ2-2; 7 bases fit TRBD2. Germline V lookup: CDR1 SGHTS, CDR2 YDEGEE. V lost 5 bases, J lost 6 bases, and 4 bases stayed unmatched. The CDR3 has 13 amino acids.

The CDR3 DNA is TGCGCCAGCAGCTTGGGGACCGGGACAGGGAACTACGAGCAGTACTTC. Translating gives CASSLGTGTGNYEQYF. The chain uses TRBV5-1 and TRBJ2-7; 9 bases agree with TRBD1. V lost 0 bases and J lost 3; bases outside the gene matches: 7. The CDR3 runs 16 residues. Per the germline V gene, CDR1 is SGHRS and CDR2 is YFSETQ.

This chain links TRBV5-1 with TRBJ2-1, with 7 bases identical to TRBD2. V lost 2 bases to trimming and J lost 6 bases; unmatched junction nucleotides: 11. The CDR3 extends over 16 amino acids. The germline CDR1 and CDR2 sequences are SGHRS and YFSETQ. The CDR3 here is CASSLGDYQLGNEQFF. The CDR3 region has the DNA TGCGCCAGCAGCTTAGGGGACTACCAACTCGGCAATGAGCAGTTCTTC.

The chain recombines TRBV7-2 with TRBJ2-1; D is possibly TRBD1 (5 bases). The V end was cut by 7 bases, the J end by 9 bases, with 13 bases between. CDR3 length: 12 residues. In germline, CDR1 is SGHTA, CDR2 FQGNSA. The CDR3 DNA sequence: TGTGCCAGCACCCCATGGGGCGTTGAGCAGTTCTTC. Its protein is CASTPWGVEQFF.

This chain connects TRBV7-2 to TRBJ2-1; TRBD1 matches 7 bases. The CDR3 runs 13 residues. The junction had 13 bases not matched to a gene; V was cut back by 5 bases and J by 15 bases. CDR1 is SGHTA, CDR2 FQGNSA, per germline. In nucleotides, the CDR3 is TGTGCCAGCAGCGTAGGGACAGCTACCTTAACGTTCTTC. Its protein product is CASSVGTATLTFF.